This T cell receptor (beta chain) is from a study of blood T cell repertoires in COVID-19. Study background: Both acute and convalescent COVID-19 samples were obtained from the United States, Italy and Spain. T cells, B-cell-depleted T cells, or PBMCs provided the cDNA or gDNA that served as material.

As processed by the authors: Reference gene primers were amplified, and this amplification served to estimate nucleated cell counts. TCRdb keeps only in-frame clones here, not all; method: immunoSEQ multiplex PCR. V, J and clone size reflect that table, while D and trimming were determined from the DNA. The profile covers 150,000 to 200,000 clones, with 60% to 85% appearing a single time and roughly 17% taken by the ten largest. The CDR3 consists of 13 residues. Trimming took 7 bases from V and 7 from J, leaving 17 bases between them. The V gene's germline CDR1 is SEHNR and CDR2 FQNEAQ (reference sequence).

The clonotype comes from a man aged 60-69 years with active or convalescent COVID-19. The sample comprised peripheral blood. The chain recombines TRBV7-9 with TRBJ2-7, with D possibly being TRBD2 (5 bases). This chain's CDR3 is CASTLERVGEQYF. CDR3 DNA sequence: TGTGCCAGCACTCTAGAGAGGGTGGGGGAGCAGTACTTC.